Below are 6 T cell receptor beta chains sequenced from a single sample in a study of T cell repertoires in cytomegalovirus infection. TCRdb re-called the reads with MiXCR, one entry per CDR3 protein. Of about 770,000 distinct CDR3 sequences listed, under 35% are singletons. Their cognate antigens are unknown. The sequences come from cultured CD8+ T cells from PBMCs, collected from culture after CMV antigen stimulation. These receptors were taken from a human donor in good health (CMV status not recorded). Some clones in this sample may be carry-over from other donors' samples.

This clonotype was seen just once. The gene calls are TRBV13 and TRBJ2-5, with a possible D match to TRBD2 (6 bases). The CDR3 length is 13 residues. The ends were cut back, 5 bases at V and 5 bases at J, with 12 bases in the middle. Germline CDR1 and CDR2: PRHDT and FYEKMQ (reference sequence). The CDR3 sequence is CASSPARGETQYF. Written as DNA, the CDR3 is TGTGCCAGCAGCCCCGCCCGGGGGGAGACCCAGTACTTC. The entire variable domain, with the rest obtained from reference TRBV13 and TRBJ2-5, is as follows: AAGVIQSPRHLIKEKRETATLKCYPIPRHDTVYWYQQGPGQDPQFLISFYEKMQSDKGSIPDRFSAQQFSDYHSELNMSSLELGDSALYFCASSPARGETQYFGPGTRLLVL.

This CDR3 is CASTQGLSPIYNEQFF. Here the CDR3 DNA reads TGTGCCAGCACCCAGGGGCTCTCCCCTATATACAATGAGCAGTTCTTC. The gene calls are TRBV6-2 or TRBV6-3 and TRBJ2-1; the D gene is possibly TRBD1 (6 bases). Trimming shortened V by 7 bases and J by 4 bases, and 20 bases separated the two germline ends. The germline V gene encodes CDR1 MNHEY and CDR2 SVGEGT. The CDR3 runs to 16 residues.

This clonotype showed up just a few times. The CDR3 DNA follows: TGTGCCAGCAGAACTAGCGGGGGGGCTTTCCCCTACGAGCAGTACTTC. Amino acid sequence: CASRTSGGAFPYEQYF. The chain has TRBV12-3 or TRBV12-4 and TRBJ2-7, with 13 bases lining up with TRBD2. The CDR3 covers 16 residues. V was clipped by 6 bases and J by 2 bases; unmatched bases: 7.

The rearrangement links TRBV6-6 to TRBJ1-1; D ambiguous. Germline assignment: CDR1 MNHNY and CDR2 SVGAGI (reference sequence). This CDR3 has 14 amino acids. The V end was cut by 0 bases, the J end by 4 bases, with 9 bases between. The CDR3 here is CASSYSQDFTEAFF. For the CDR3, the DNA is TGTGCCAGCAGTTACTCGCAGGATTTCACTGAAGCTTTCTTT.

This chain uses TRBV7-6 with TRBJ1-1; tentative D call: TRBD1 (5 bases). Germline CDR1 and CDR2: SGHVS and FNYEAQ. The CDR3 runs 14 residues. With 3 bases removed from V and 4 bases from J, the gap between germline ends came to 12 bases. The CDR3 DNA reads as TGTGCCAGCAGCTTTTCCGGGGCGCCCACTGAAGCTTTCTTT. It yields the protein CASSFSGAPTEAFF.

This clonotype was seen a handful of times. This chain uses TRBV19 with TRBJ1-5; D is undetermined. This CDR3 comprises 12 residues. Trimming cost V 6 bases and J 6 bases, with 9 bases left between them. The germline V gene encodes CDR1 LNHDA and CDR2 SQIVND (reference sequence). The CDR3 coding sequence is TGTGCCAGTAGATGGGGAGGTCAGCCCCAGCATTTT. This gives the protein CASRWGGQPQHF.